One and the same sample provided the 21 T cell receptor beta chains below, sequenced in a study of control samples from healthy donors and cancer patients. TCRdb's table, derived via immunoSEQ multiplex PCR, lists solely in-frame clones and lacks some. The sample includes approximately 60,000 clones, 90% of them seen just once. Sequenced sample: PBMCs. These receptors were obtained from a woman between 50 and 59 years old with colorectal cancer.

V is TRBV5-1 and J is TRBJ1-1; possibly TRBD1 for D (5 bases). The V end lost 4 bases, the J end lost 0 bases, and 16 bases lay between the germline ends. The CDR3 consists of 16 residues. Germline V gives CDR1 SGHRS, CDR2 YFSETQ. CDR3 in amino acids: CASSQGIGFMNTEAFF. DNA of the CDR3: TGCGCCAGCAGCCAGGGAATAGGGTTCATGAACACTGAAGCTTTCTTT.

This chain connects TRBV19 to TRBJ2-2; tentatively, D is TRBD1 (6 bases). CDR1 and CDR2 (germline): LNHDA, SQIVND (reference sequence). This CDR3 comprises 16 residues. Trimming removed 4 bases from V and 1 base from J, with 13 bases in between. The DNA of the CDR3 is TGTGCCAGTAGTACGACGACAGGCAAGAACACCGGGGAGCTGTTTTTT. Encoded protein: CASSTTTGKNTGELFF.

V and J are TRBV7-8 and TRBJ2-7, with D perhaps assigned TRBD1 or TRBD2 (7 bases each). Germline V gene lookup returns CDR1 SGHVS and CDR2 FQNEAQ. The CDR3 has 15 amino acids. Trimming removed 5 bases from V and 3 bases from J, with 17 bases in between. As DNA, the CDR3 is TGTGCCAGCAGCCTCGACCAGGGGGGGGGCTACGAGCAGTACTTC. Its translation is CASSLDQGGGYEQYF.

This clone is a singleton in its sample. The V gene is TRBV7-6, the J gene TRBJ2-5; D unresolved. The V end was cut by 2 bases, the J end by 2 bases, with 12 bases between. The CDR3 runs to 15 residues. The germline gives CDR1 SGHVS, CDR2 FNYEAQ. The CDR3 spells CASSLSEAVQETQYF. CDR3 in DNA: TGTGCCAGCAGCTTAAGTGAGGCAGTACAAGAGACCCAGTACTTC.

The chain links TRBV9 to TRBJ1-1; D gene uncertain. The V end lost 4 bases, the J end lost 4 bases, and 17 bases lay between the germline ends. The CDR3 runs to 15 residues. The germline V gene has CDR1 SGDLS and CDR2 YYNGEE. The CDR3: CASSQLPSALTEAFF. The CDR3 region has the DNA TGTGCCAGCAGCCAGCTACCTTCGGCCCTCACTGAAGCTTTCTTT.

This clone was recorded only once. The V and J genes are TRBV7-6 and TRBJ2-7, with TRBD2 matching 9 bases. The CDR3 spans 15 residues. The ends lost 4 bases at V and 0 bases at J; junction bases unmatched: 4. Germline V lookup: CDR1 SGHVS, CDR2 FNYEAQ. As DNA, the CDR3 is TGTGCCAGCAGCTCTATAGCGGGAGTCTCCTACGAGCAGTACTTC. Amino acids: CASSSIAGVSYEQYF.

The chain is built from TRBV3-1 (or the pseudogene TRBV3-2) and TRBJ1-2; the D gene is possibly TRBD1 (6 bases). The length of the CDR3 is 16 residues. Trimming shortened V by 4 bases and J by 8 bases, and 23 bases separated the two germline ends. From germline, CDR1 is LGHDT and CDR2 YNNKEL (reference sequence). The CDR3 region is CASSPNPGGQLGGYTF. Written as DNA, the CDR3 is TGTGCCAGCAGCCCGAACCCGGGGGGCCAGCTTGGGGGCTACACCTTC.

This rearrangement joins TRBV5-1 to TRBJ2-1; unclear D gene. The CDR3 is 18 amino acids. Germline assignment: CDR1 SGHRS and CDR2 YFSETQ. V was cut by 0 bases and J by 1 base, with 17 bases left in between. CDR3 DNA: TGCGCCAGCAGCTTGGAAAAACCGACCCGACCTTCCTACAATGAGCAGTTCTTC. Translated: CASSLEKPTRPSYNEQFF.

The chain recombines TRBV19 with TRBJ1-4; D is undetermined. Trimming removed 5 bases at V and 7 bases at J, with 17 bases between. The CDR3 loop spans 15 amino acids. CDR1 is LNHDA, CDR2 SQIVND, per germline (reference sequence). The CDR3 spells CASSPGSHDGEKLFF. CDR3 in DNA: TGTGCCAGTAGTCCGGGCAGCCATGATGGTGAAAAACTGTTTTTT.

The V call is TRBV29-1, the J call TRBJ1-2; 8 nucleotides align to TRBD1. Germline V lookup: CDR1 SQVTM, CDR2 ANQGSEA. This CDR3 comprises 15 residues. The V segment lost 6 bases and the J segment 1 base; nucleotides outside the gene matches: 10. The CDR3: CSVQRETGVNYGYTF. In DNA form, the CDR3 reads TGCAGCGTCCAACGGGAGACAGGGGTTAACTATGGCTACACCTTC.

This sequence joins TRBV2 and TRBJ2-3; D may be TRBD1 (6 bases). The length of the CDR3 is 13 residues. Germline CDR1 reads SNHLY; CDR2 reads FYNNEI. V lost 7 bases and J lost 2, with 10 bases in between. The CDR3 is CASTRTATDTQYF. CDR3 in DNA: TGTGCCAGCACTAGGACAGCCACAGATACGCAGTATTTT.

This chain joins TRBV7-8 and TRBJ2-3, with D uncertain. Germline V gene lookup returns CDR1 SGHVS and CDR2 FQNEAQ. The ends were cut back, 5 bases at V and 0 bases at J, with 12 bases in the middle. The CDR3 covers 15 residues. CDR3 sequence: CASSRNPRSTDTQYF. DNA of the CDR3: TGTGCCAGCAGCCGGAACCCGCGTAGCACAGATACGCAGTATTTT.

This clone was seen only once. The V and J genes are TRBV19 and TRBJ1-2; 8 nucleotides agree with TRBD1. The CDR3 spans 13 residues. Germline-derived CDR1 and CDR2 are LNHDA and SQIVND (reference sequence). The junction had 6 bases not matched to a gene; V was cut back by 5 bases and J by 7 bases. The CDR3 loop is CASSRQGQGGYTF. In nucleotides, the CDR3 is TGTGCCAGTAGTCGACAGGGGCAGGGTGGCTACACCTTC.

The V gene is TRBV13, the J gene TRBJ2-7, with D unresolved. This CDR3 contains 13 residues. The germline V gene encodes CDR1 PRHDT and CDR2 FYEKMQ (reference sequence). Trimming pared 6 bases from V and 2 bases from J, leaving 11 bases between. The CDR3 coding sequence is TGTGCCAGCAGTATGGAGAGTACCTACGAGCAGTACTTC. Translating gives CASSMESTYEQYF.

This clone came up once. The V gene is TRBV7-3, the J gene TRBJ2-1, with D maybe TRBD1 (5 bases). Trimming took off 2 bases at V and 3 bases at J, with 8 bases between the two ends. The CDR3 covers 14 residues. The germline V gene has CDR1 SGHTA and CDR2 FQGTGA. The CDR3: CASSLGARYNEQFF. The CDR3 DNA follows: TGTGCCAGCAGCTTAGGGGCCCGCTACAATGAGCAGTTCTTC.

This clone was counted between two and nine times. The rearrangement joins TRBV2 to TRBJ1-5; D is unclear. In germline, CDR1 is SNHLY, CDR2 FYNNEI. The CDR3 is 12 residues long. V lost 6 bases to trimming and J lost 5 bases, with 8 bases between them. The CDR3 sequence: CASSLEDQPQHF. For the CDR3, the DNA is TGTGCCAGCAGCTTAGAAGATCAGCCCCAGCATTTT.

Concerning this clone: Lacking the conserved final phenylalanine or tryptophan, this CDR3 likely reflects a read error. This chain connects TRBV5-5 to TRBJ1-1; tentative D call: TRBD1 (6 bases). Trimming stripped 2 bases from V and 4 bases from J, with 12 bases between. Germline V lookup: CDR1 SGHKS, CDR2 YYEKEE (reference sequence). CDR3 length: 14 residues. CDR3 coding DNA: TGTGCCAGCAGCTTCAACGGGGGCCGCACTGAAGCTTTCCTT. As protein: CASSFNGGRTEAFL.

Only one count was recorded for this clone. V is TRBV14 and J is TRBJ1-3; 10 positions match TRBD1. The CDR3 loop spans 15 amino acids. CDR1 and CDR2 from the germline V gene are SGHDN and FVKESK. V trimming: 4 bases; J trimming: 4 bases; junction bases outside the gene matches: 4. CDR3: CASSRQGARGNTIYF. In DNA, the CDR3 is TGTGCCAGCAGCCGACAGGGGGCACGAGGAAACACCATATATTTT.

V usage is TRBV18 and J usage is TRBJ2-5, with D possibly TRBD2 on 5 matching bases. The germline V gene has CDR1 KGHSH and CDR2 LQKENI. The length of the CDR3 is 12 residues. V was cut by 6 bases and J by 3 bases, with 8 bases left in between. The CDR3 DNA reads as TGTGCCAGCTCCACTAGGGAAGAGACCCAGTACTTC. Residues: CASSTREETQYF.

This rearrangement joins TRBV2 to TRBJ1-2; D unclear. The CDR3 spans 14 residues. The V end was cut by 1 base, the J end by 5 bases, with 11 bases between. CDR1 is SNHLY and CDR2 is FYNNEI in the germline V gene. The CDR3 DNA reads TGTGCCAGCAGTGAAGGCAGGAGCCTATATGGCTACACCTTC. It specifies CASSEGRSLYGYTF.

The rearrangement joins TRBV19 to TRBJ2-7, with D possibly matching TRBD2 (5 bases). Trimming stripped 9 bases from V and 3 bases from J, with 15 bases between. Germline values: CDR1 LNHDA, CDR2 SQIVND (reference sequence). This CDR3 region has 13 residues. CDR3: CASRARADYEQYF. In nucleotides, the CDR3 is TGTGCCAGCCGGGCGAGGGCCGACTACGAGCAGTACTTC.